A selection of T cell receptor beta chains follows, all from one sample in a study of blood T cell repertoires in COVID-19. Some clones are missing from TCRdb's copy, which holds only in-frame ones; the method was immunoSEQ multiplex PCR. The table includes more than 70,000 clones, about 82% detected once. The material sequenced was peripheral blood. These receptors all stem from a woman aged 80 or over in a cohort sampled during active or convalescent COVID-19. CDR3s include the opening cysteine and the closing phenylalanine or tryptophan.

TRBV21-1	TRBJ2-7	CASSKGTSGSPSYEQYF
TRBV6-5	TRBJ2-4	CASSRLAATKNIQYF
TRBV7-3	TRBJ2-3	CASSLWPSGTSTDTQYF
TRBV3-1/TRBV3-2	TRBJ1-2	CASSQDRAGGYFF
TRBV11-3	TRBJ2-5	CASSLQGGAYQETQYF
TRBV6-6	TRBJ1-5	CASSRGGGQGMVSNQPQHF
TRBV2	TRBJ1-4	CASSETGLNEKLFF
TRBV28	TRBJ2-1	CASSLPSVATIHEQFF
TRBV4-1	TRBJ2-2	CASSLGASGRRTGELFF
TRBV6-5	TRBJ1-6	CASTQTGPNSPLHF
TRBV5-1	TRBJ2-2	CASQGDPVTTGELFF
TRBV6-5	TRBJ1-6	CASSPGQNVSPLHF
TRBV3-1/TRBV3-2	TRBJ1-4	CASSPTRTAVGGLFF
TRBV5-6	TRBJ2-4	CASSLVGQGIHIQYF
TRBV6-1	TRBJ2-7	CASSELGDSLEQYF
TRBV5-8	TRBJ2-5	CASSLAELAETQYF
TRBV10-3	TRBJ1-2	CAISEPGPGYTF
TRBV2	TRBJ1-6	CASRRDRGSRNSPLHF
TRBV4-2	TRBJ1-4	CASSQSQAATNEKLFF
TRBV5-1	TRBJ2-1	CASSSSYTGRDEQFF
TRBV12-5	TRBJ2-5	CASGLGTSGIETQYF
TRBV6-6	TRBJ1-1	CASSYSLNTEAFF
TRBV27	TRBJ1-6	CASSSGTGYSSPLHF
TRBV5-1	TRBJ2-2	CASSLAGKELFF
TRBV2	TRBJ1-4	CASSSDRAEKLFF
TRBV6-6	TRBJ1-3	CASSLPGTGTFSGNTIYF
TRBV7-3	TRBJ2-1	CASSLMGELQFF
TRBV7-2	TRBJ2-3	CASSPTYRVTDTQYF
TRBV7-9	TRBJ2-1	CASSLNPQGPAHEQFF
TRBV2	TRBJ1-1	CAGAWGQGETEAFF
TRBV5-4	TRBJ2-5	CASSSRTSGRVKETQYF
TRBV7-9	TRBJ1-1	CASSPGGSISNTEAFF
TRBV10-3	TRBJ2-2	CAISGGGTHTGELFF
TRBV4-1	TRBJ2-7	CASSQRRDTGSYEQYF
TRBV10-3	TRBJ1-2	CAISPDRDLYGYTF
TRBV6-2/TRBV6-3	TRBJ2-3	CASSYSGGRADTQYF
TRBV16	TRBJ1-4	CASSQGGFATNEKLFF
TRBV29-1	TRBJ1-2	CSGSGGYGYTF
TRBV27	TRBJ1-4	CASRELGQGGTTNEKLFF
TRBV29-1	TRBJ1-1	CSVGGTGPWTEAFF
TRBV11-3	TRBJ1-1	CASSSVGGARTEAFF